This record looks at one TCR beta chain sequence and its context. Its antigen remains unknown. The germline V gene has CDR1 MNHNY and CDR2 SVGAGI (reference sequence). This CDR3 is 15 amino acids long. Trimming left V 0 bases short and J 9 bases short, with 12 bases between. TCRdb re-derived calls from the reads in MiXCR, one entry per CDR3 protein. The data hold under 500,000 distinct CDR3 sequences, with under 45% observed a single time. The source of the sample is a study of T cell repertoires in cytomegalovirus infection. The specimen comprised cultured PBMCs, sampled from culture after CMV antigen stimulation. The source is a human donor in good health (CMV status not recorded). Some clones in this sample may be carry-over from other donors' samples. The chain links TRBV6-6 to TRBJ1-6, with D hard to call. The CDR3 DNA is TGTGCCAGCAGTTACTCAGACGGTTTTGGTTCACCCCTCCACTTT. Translated: CASSYSDGFGSPLHF.